One T cell receptor (beta chain) is described in this entry. What it recognizes is unknown. Method: immunoSEQ multiplex PCR; TCRdb's copy keeps in-frame clones and lacks some. Of around 30,000 clones in the sample, 85% to 95% are singletons; the top ten hold 0.72%. The data are from a study of graft-versus-host responses after intestinal transplantation. Study-wide results and limits: Peak circulating GvH clone levels were associated with early post-transplant HvG declines. Individuals who had graft-donor T cell macrochimerism had allografts that showed high graft-versus-host to host-versus-graft clonal ratios. Detection of GvH clones occurred in recipient marrow, and some had their first appearance in ileum or blood.

Between the trimmed V and J ends, which lost 5 bases and 5 bases, there was a span of 17 bases. This CDR3 is built from 15 residues. Per the germline V gene, CDR1 is SGHVS and CDR2 is FNYEAQ. This sample comprised PBMCs, obtained approximately 66 days after intestinal transplant. This TCR derives from a human patient who received an intestinal transplant, so some T cells may come from the graft donor. The chain has TRBV7-6 and TRBJ2-3; tentatively, D is TRBD1 or TRBD2 (6 bases each). The CDR3 DNA reads TGTGCCAGCAGCCTGCTTTCGGGGGCACAAGATACGCAGTATTTT. Amino acid sequence: CASSLLSGAQDTQYF.